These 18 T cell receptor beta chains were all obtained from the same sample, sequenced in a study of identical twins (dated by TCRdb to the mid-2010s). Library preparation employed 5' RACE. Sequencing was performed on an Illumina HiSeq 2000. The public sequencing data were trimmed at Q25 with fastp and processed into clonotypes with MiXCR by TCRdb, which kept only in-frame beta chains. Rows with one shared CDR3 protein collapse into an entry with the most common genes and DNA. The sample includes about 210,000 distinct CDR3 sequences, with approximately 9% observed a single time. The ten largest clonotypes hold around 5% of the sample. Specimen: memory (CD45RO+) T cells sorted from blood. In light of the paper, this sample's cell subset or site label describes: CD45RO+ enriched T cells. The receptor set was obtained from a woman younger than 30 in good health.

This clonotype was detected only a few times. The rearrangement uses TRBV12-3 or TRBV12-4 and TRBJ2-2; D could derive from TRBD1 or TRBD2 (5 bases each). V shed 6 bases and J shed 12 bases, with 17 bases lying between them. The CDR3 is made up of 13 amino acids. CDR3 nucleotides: TGTGCCAGCAGGGGACCTCCAGCCGGAAAGCTGTTTTTT. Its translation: CASRGPPAGKLFF.

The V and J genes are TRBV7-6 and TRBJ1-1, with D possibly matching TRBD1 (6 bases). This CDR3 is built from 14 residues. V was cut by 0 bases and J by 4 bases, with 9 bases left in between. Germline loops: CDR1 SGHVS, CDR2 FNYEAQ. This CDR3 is CASSLAQGVTEAFF. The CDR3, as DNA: TGTGCCAGCAGCTTAGCACAGGGTGTCACTGAAGCTTTCTTT.

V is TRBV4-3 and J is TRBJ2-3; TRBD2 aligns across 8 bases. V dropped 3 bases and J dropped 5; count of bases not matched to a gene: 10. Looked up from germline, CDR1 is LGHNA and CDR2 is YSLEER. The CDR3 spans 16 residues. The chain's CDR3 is CASSQFSGDWRDTQYF. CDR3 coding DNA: TGCGCCAGCAGCCAGTTTAGCGGGGACTGGCGAGATACGCAGTATTTT.

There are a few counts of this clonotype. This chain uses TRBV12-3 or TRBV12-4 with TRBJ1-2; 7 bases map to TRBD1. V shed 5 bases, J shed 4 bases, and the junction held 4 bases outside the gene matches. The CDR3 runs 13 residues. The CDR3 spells CASSAGTAYGYTF. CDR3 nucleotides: TGTGCCAGCAGTGCCGGGACAGCCTATGGCTACACCTTC.

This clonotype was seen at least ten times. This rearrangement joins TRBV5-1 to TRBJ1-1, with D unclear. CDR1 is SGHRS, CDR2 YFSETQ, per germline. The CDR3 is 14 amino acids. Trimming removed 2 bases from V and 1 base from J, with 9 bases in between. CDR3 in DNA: TGCGCCAGCAGCTTTACGACTCCGAACACTGAAGCTTTCTTT. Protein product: CASSFTTPNTEAFF.

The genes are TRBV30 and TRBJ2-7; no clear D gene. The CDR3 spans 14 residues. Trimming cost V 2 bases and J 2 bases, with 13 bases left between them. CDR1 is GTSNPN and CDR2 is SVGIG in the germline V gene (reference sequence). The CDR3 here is CAWSPDYRTYEQYF. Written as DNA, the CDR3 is TGTGCCTGGAGTCCAGATTACCGCACCTACGAGCAGTACTTC.

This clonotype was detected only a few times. CDR3 in DNA: TGTGCCAGCAGCCGTAGCCCAATTAGCGGGGGGATAACAGATACGCAGTATTTT. This encodes CASSRSPISGGITDTQYF. The chain combines TRBV9 with TRBJ2-3; 10 bases fit TRBD2. Looked up from germline, CDR1 is SGDLS and CDR2 is YYNGEE. The CDR3 covers 18 residues. V gave up 4 bases and J gave up 3 bases; unmatched junction bases: 14.

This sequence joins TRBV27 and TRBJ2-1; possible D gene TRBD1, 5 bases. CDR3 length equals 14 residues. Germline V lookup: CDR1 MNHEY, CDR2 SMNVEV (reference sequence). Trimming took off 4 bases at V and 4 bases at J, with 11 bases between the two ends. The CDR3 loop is CASSSVNRYNEQFF. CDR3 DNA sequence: TGTGCCAGCAGTTCCGTTAACAGGTACAATGAGCAGTTCTTC.

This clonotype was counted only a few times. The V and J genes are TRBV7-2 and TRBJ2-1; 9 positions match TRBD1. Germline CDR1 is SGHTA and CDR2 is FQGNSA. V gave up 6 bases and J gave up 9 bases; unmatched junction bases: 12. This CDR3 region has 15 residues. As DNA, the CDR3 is TGTGCCAGCAGGCGACCGGGACAGGGAATAGGTGAGCAGTTCTTC. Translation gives CASRRPGQGIGEQFF.

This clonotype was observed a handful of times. Here the CDR3 DNA reads TGTGCCAGCACTCAGGGACGCCTCAATCAGCCCCAGCATTTT. Translating gives CASTQGRLNQPQHF. The rearrangement uses TRBV12-3 or TRBV12-4 and TRBJ1-5, with D maybe TRBD1 (5 bases). V was trimmed by 7 bases and J by 3 bases, leaving 13 bases between them. The CDR3 is made up of 14 amino acids.

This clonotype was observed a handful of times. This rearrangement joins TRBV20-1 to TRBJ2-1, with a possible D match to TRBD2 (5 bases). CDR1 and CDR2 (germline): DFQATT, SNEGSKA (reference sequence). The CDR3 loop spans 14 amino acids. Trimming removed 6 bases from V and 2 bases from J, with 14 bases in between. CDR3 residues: CSALVGRAYNEQFF. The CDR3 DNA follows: TGCAGTGCCCTGGTTGGGCGGGCCTACAATGAGCAGTTCTTC.

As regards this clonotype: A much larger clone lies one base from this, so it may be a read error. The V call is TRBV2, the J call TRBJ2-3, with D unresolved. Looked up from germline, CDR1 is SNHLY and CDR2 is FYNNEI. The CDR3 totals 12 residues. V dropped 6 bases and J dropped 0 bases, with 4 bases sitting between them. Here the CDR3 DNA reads TGTGCCAGCAGGTTGAGCACAGATACGCAGTATTTT. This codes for CASRLSTDTQYF.

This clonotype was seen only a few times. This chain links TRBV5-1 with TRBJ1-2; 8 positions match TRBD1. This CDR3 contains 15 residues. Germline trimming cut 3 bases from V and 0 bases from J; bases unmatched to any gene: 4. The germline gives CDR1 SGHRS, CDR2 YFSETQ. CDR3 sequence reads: CASSSQGASNYGYTF. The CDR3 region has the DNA TGCGCCAGCAGCTCCCAGGGGGCATCTAACTATGGCTACACCTTC.

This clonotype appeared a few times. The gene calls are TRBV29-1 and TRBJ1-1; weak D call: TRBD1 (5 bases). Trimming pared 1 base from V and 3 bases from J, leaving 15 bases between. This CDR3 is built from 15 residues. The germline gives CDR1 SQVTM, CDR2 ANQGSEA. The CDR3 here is CSVEGGRARYTEAFF. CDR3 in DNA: TGCAGCGTTGAAGGGGGGAGGGCTAGATACACTGAAGCTTTCTTT.

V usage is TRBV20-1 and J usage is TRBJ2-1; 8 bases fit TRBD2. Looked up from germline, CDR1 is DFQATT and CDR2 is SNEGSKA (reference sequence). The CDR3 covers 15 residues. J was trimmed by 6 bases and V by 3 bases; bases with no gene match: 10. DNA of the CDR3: TGCAGTGCTAGCGGCGGGCGGGGGGCCGCCAATGAGCAGTTCTTC. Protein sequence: CSASGGRGAANEQFF.

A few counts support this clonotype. CDR3 nucleotides: TGCAGTGCTAGAGGGACAGGGGCGACGGAGACCCAGTACTTC. Translation gives CSARGTGATETQYF. This chain uses TRBV20-1 with TRBJ2-5; 9 bases match TRBD1. The V and J ends lost 1 base and 5 bases, in that order; junction bases with no gene match: 5. CDR3 length: 14 residues. Germline V gene lookup returns CDR1 DFQATT and CDR2 SNEGSKA (reference sequence).

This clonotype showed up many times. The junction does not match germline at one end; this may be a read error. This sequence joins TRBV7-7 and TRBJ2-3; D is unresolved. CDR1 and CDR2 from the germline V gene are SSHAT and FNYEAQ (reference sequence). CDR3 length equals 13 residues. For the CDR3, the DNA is TGTGCTAGCAGCTTGTCTGTACAATCTACGCAGTATTTT. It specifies CASSLSVQSTQYF. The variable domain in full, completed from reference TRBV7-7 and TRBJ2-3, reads GAGVSQSPRYKVTKRGQDVTLRCDPISSHATLYWYQQALGQGPEFLTYFNYEAQPDKSGLPSDRFSAERPEGSISTLTIQRTEQRDSAMYRCASSLSVQSTQYFGPGTRLTVL.

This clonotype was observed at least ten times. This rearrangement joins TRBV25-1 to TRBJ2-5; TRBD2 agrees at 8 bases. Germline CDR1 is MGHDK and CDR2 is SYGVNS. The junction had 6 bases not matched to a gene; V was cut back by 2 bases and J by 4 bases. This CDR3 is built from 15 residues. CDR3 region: CASSEVSGSGETQYF. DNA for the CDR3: TGTGCCAGCAGTGAAGTCAGCGGGAGTGGAGAGACCCAGTACTTC.